This T cell receptor (beta chain) is from a study of PD-L1 blockade in urothelial cancer. About the study: Median T cell yield per blood sample was about 150,000 cells.

Here immunoSEQ multiplex PCR was the method, and the copy in TCRdb shows in-frame clones only, minus some. The sample has approximately 100,000 clones, 91% seen once; the top ten hold under 0.95%. V lost 5 bases to trimming and J lost 0 bases; unmatched junction nucleotides: 4. Germline lookup yields CDR1 MNHEY and CDR2 SVGAGI. This CDR3 spans 14 amino acids. The starting material was PBMCs, obtained around atezolizumab (anti-PD-L1) treatment. The chain carries TRBV6-5 and TRBJ2-7; 7 bases agree with TRBD2. This TCR was recovered from a woman older than 75 with urothelial cancer. The CDR3 DNA follows: TGTGCCAGCAGTAGGACTAGAAGCTCCTACGAGCAGTACTTC. Its protein product is CASSRTRSSYEQYF.